Below, 31 T cell receptor beta chains from the same sample are listed, as sequenced in a study of T cells after yellow fever vaccination. MiXCR, run by TCRdb on the 5' RACE reads, gives a single entry per CDR3 protein. Found here are about 260,000 distinct CDR3 sequences, about an eighth of them singletons; the top ten hold less than 0.55%. The input for sequencing was CD4+ T cells sorted from PBMCs, taken 45 days after the yellow fever booster vaccination. The receptors derive from a man aged 30-40 years who received the YFV17D yellow fever vaccine.

This chain links TRBV7-2 with TRBJ2-7; 11 nucleotides align to TRBD2. This CDR3 spans 16 amino acids. V trimming: 6 bases; J trimming: 0 bases; junction bases outside the gene matches: 7. CDR1 SGHTA and CDR2 FQGNSA come from the germline V gene. As DNA, the CDR3 is TGTGCCAGCAGAGCCCGACTAGCGGGGACCTCCTACGAGCAGTACTTC. Residues: CASRARLAGTSYEQYF. The variable domain in full, completed from reference TRBV7-2 and TRBJ2-7, reads GAGVSQSPSNKVTEKGKDVELRCDPISGHTALYWYRQSLGQGLEFLIYFQGNSAPDKSGLPSDRFSAERTGGSVSTLTIQRTQQEDSAVYLCASRARLAGTSYEQYFGPGTRLTVT.

This clonotype has at least ten counts. The rearrangement joins TRBV7-2 to TRBJ2-7; the D gene is possibly TRBD1 (5 bases). The CDR3 consists of 14 residues. Germline-derived CDR1 and CDR2 are SGHTA and FQGNSA. Trimming took off 2 bases at V and 4 bases at J, with 12 bases between the two ends. CDR3 sequence (DNA): TGTGCCAGCAGCTTACTGGGGCGTAGGTACGAGCAGTACTTC. Amino acid sequence: CASSLLGRRYEQYF.

This clonotype has a handful of counts. This rearrangement joins TRBV20-1 to TRBJ2-7; D possibly matches TRBD1 or TRBD2 (5 bases each). The length of the CDR3 is 13 residues. Per germline, CDR1 DFQATT and CDR2 SNEGSKA (reference sequence). Trimming shortened V by 4 bases and J by 3 bases, and 13 bases separated the two germline ends. CDR3 sequence reads: CSAKTGTFYEQYF. As DNA, the CDR3 is TGCAGTGCTAAAACCGGGACCTTCTACGAGCAGTACTTC.

The chain employs TRBV12-3 or TRBV12-4 and TRBJ2-1; 9 bases map to TRBD2. With V trimmed by 3 bases and J by 0 bases, 3 bases remained unmatched. The CDR3 is 16 amino acids. CDR3 in DNA: TGTGCCAGCAGTTTCGCGACTAGCGGCTCCTACAATGAGCAGTTCTTC. This codes for CASSFATSGSYNEQFF.

This sequence joins TRBV5-6 and TRBJ2-1; TRBD2 might be the D (6 bases). V lost 1 base to trimming and J lost 5 bases, with 10 bases between them. From germline, CDR1 is SGHDT and CDR2 YYEEEE. There are 14 residues in the CDR3. The CDR3 sequence is CASSLTLAHNEQFF. In nucleotides, the CDR3 is TGTGCCAGCAGCTTGACCCTAGCGCACAATGAGCAGTTCTTC.

The gene calls are TRBV7-2 and TRBJ1-5; TRBD1 is a possible D gene (5 bases). V gave up 3 bases and J gave up 11 bases, with 14 bases separating them. The germline V gene encodes CDR1 SGHTA and CDR2 FQGNSA. This CDR3 comprises 13 residues. This chain's CDR3 is CASSFKGLRAQHF. CDR3 in DNA: TGTGCCAGCAGCTTCAAAGGTCTCAGGGCCCAGCATTTT.

This clonotype appeared a few times. The V call is TRBV7-8, the J call TRBJ1-1; D is ambiguous. The CDR3 length is 14 residues. Germline CDR1 is SGHVS and CDR2 is FQNEAQ. V was clipped by 1 base and J by 1 base, with 7 bases between them. CDR3 protein: CASSLGVGNTEAFF. DNA of the CDR3: TGTGCCAGCAGCTTAGGGGTCGGGAACACTGAAGCTTTCTTT.

This clonotype was seen a handful of times. The V gene is TRBV5-1, the J gene TRBJ2-1, with 8 bases that match TRBD2. Germline trimming cut 0 bases from V and 8 bases from J; bases unmatched to any gene: 10. Germline CDR1 and CDR2: SGHRS and YFSETQ. The CDR3 consists of 16 residues. CDR3 protein: CASSLGVKREMDEQFF. For the CDR3, the DNA is TGCGCCAGCAGCTTGGGGGTAAAGCGGGAGATGGATGAGCAGTTCTTC. The full variable domain, completed using reference TRBV5-1 and TRBJ2-1, is KAGVTQTPRYLIKTRGQQVTLSCSPISGHRSVSWYQQTPGQGLQFLFEYFSETQRNKGNFPGRFSGRQFSNSRSEMNVSTLELGDSALYLCASSLGVKREMDEQFFGPGTRLTVL.

This chain uses TRBV5-1 with TRBJ2-4, with D perhaps matching TRBD2 (6 bases). The germline V and J ends were trimmed by 4 bases and 7 bases, with 15 bases remaining between them. The V gene's germline CDR1 is SGHRS and CDR2 YFSETQ. This CDR3 is 14 amino acids long. The CDR3 loop is CASSTSSERNIQYF. The CDR3 DNA reads as TGCGCCAGCAGCACTTCTAGCGAAAGGAACATTCAGTACTTC.

CDR3 sequence reads: CASSLKYPSQPQHF. In nucleotides, the CDR3 is TGTGCCAGCAGTTTAAAATATCCTAGTCAGCCCCAGCATTTT. J is TRBJ1-5 and V is TRBV27; D gene uncertain. This CDR3 has 14 residues. Trimming took off 2 bases at V and 6 bases at J, with 11 bases between the two ends. Germline values: CDR1 MNHEY, CDR2 SMNVEV (reference sequence).

This clonotype was found a few times. The chain employs TRBV4-3 and TRBJ2-5; possibly TRBD2 for D (6 bases). V was shortened by 2 bases and J by 5 bases, with 9 bases between the two germline ends. The V gene's germline CDR1 is LGHNA and CDR2 YSLEER. This CDR3 has 13 residues. CDR3 in amino acids: CASSQYRGETQYF. CDR3 nucleotides: TGCGCCAGCAGCCAATATCGGGGGGAGACCCAGTACTTC.

In its sample, this clonotype was seen a few times. This sequence joins TRBV5-1 and TRBJ2-1; D is uncertain. Germline assignment: CDR1 SGHRS and CDR2 YFSETQ. Trimming cost V 6 bases and J 6 bases, with 13 bases left between them. The CDR3 is 13 amino acids. CDR3 region: CASTADIFNEQFF. As DNA, the CDR3 is TGCGCCAGCACCGCAGACATCTTCAATGAGCAGTTCTTC.

The chain employs TRBV5-5 and TRBJ2-1; 9 nucleotides align to TRBD2. CDR3 length: 18 residues. Germline values: CDR1 SGHKS, CDR2 YYEKEE (reference sequence). The junction had 9 bases not matched to a gene; V was cut back by 2 bases and J by 0 bases. CDR3 protein: CASSFWDISGSSYNEQFF. DNA for the CDR3: TGTGCCAGCAGCTTCTGGGACATTAGCGGGAGCTCCTACAATGAGCAGTTCTTC.

This clonotype was counted ten times or more. The V gene is TRBV4-3, the J gene TRBJ2-7; 9 nucleotides match TRBD1. This CDR3 comprises 20 residues. CDR1 is LGHNA, CDR2 YSLEER, per germline. Losses at the gene ends were 0 bases for V and 5 bases for J; bases not matched to a gene: 20. The CDR3 sequence is CASSQDLIVGGRTGADEQYF. As DNA, the CDR3 is TGCGCCAGCAGCCAAGATTTGATAGTGGGTGGGAGGACAGGGGCCGACGAGCAGTACTTC.

The chain recombines TRBV29-1 with TRBJ2-3; tentatively, D is TRBD1 (6 bases). Per the germline V gene, CDR1 is SQVTM and CDR2 is ANQGSEA. This CDR3 region has 14 residues. Trimming removed 4 bases at V and 0 bases at J, with 11 bases between. The CDR3 bases are TGCAGCGTTGTAGGTACAGGGAGCACAGATACGCAGTATTTT. Its protein is CSVVGTGSTDTQYF.

This rearrangement joins TRBV27 to TRBJ2-1; D is unresolved. CDR1 is MNHEY, CDR2 SMNVEV, per germline (reference sequence). This CDR3 spans 17 amino acids. The V end was cut by 0 bases, the J end by 7 bases, with 19 bases between. CDR3: CASSLSGGLKGRNEQFF. The CDR3 DNA sequence: TGTGCCAGCAGTTTATCGGGCGGCTTGAAGGGCAGAAATGAGCAGTTCTTC.

Notes on this clonotype: Being one base from a much bigger clone, this may be a read error. The gene calls are TRBV7-8 and TRBJ2-7; TRBD2 is a possible D gene (5 bases). The CDR3 loop spans 14 amino acids. CDR1 is SGHVS, CDR2 FQNEAQ, per germline. V was cut by 5 bases and J by 2 bases, with 13 bases left in between. The CDR3 here is CASSRRGGAYEQYF. The CDR3 nucleotides read TGTGCCAGCAGCCGGAGAGGAGGAGCCTACGAGCAGTACTTC.

The CDR3 region is CASSVDRAPYEQYF. The DNA for the CDR3 is TGTGCCAGCAGTGTGGACAGGGCCCCCTACGAGCAGTACTTC. The chain joins TRBV12-3 or TRBV12-4 to TRBJ2-7, with 8 positions matching TRBD1. The V and J ends lost 5 bases and 2 bases, in that order; junction bases with no gene match: 5. The CDR3 length is 14 residues.

V and J are TRBV30 and TRBJ1-2; D remains ambiguous. V was trimmed by 5 bases and J by 2 bases, leaving 15 bases between them. The CDR3 sequence is 14 residues long. Germline CDR1 reads GTSNPN; CDR2 reads SVGIG (reference sequence). CDR3 DNA sequence: TGTGCCTGGGACCTACGGCCCTCGAACTATGGCTACACCTTC. Translation: CAWDLRPSNYGYTF.

In this sample, this clonotype turned up a few times. V usage is TRBV11-1 and J usage is TRBJ2-2; 12 bases fit TRBD2. The germline CDR1 and CDR2 sequences are SGHAT and FQDESV (reference sequence). The length of the CDR3 is 18 residues. J lost 0 bases, V lost 1 base, and 3 bases had no gene match. CDR3 sequence: CASSLGTSGIANTGELFF. The CDR3, as DNA: TGTGCCAGCAGCTTAGGGACTAGCGGGATCGCGAACACCGGGGAGCTGTTTTTT.

This clonotype was seen only a few times. V and J are TRBV6-1 and TRBJ1-4; the match to TRBD1 covers 7 bases. The V gene's germline CDR1 is MNHNS and CDR2 SASEGT. Losses at the gene ends were 6 bases for V and 5 bases for J; bases not matched to a gene: 3. The CDR3 extends over 13 amino acids. The CDR3 reads CASRGRGNEKLFF. CDR3 sequence (DNA): TGTGCCAGCAGGGGCAGGGGGAATGAAAAACTGTTTTTT.

The CDR3 reads CASSILQDYEQYF. DNA for the CDR3: TGCGCCAGCAGCATATTACAGGACTACGAGCAGTACTTC. The chain employs TRBV5-1 and TRBJ2-7; possible D gene TRBD1, 5 bases. The V end lost 4 bases, the J end lost 3 bases, and 11 bases lay between the germline ends. Germline V lookup: CDR1 SGHRS, CDR2 YFSETQ. The CDR3 is made up of 13 amino acids.

This clonotype showed up just a few times. This chain uses TRBV6-1 with TRBJ2-7; 10 positions agree with TRBD2. V shed 7 bases, J shed 7 bases, and the junction held 7 bases outside the gene matches. Germline lookup yields CDR1 MNHNS and CDR2 SASEGT. This CDR3 spans 13 amino acids. CDR3 region: CASTSGRAWEQYF. The CDR3 coding sequence is TGTGCCAGCACAAGCGGGAGGGCGTGGGAGCAGTACTTC.

This chain uses TRBV3-1 with TRBJ2-3; D may correspond to TRBD1 or TRBD2 (5 bases each). Germline CDR1 is LGHDT and CDR2 is YNNKEL (reference sequence). V lost 0 bases and J lost 9, with 13 bases in between. The length of the CDR3 is 14 residues. The CDR3 DNA is TGTGCCAGCAGCCAAGATTTCGACAGCGGAACGCAGTATTTT. Its protein is CASSQDFDSGTQYF.

The chain is built from TRBV7-2 and TRBJ2-5, with unresolved D. CDR1 SGHTA and CDR2 FQGNSA come from the germline V gene. The CDR3 totals 14 residues. Trimming left V 3 bases short and J 1 base short, with 9 bases between. This chain's CDR3 is CASSFDFSQETQYF. The DNA of the CDR3 is TGTGCCAGCAGCTTTGACTTTTCCCAAGAGACCCAGTACTTC.

This chain connects TRBV2 to TRBJ2-2, with 8 bases aligning to TRBD2. The germline gives CDR1 SNHLY, CDR2 FYNNEI. The CDR3 contains 14 residues. The V and J ends lost 10 bases and 3 bases, in that order; junction bases with no gene match: 7. The CDR3 reads CATKRELDTGELFF. The DNA of the CDR3 is TGTGCCACCAAGCGGGAGTTGGACACCGGGGAGCTGTTTTTT.

In its sample, this clonotype was seen many times. The V and J genes are TRBV2 and TRBJ2-1, with a possible D match to TRBD2 (6 bases). The CDR3 extends over 12 amino acids. Germline V CDR1 and CDR2: SNHLY, FYNNEI. The ends were cut back, 2 bases at V and 8 bases at J, with 7 bases in the middle. The CDR3 reads CASSESGDEQFF. The CDR3 region has the DNA TGTGCCAGCAGTGAATCGGGGGATGAGCAGTTCTTC.

The chain couples TRBV5-1 to TRBJ2-5; TRBD2 matches at 7 bases. J gave up 1 base and V 6 bases, and 3 bases lay outside the gene matches. This CDR3 is 13 amino acids long. CDR1 is SGHRS, CDR2 YFSETQ, per germline. The CDR3: CASMVAGQETQYF. The CDR3 DNA reads TGCGCCAGCATGGTAGCGGGCCAAGAGACCCAGTACTTC.

In its sample, this clonotype was seen a few times. V and J are TRBV24-1 and TRBJ2-1; 11 nucleotides line up with TRBD2. V trimming: 2 bases; J trimming: 10 bases; junction bases outside the gene matches: 6. The CDR3 totals 15 residues. Germline-derived CDR1 and CDR2 are KGHDR and SFDVKD. In DNA form, the CDR3 reads TGTGCCACCAGTGATTGGGGGACTAGCGGAGGAGAGCAGTTCTTC. It codes for CATSDWGTSGGEQFF.

The gene calls are TRBV5-1 and TRBJ2-7; 8 bases are a match to TRBD2. CDR1 SGHRS and CDR2 YFSETQ come from the germline V gene. With V trimmed by 0 bases and J by 3 bases, 5 bases remained unmatched. The CDR3 contains 15 residues. This CDR3 is CASSLGAGAGYEQYF. CDR3 in DNA: TGCGCCAGCAGCTTGGGAGCGGGAGCAGGCTACGAGCAGTACTTC.

This clonotype was seen a handful of times. The rearrangement joins TRBV5-1 to TRBJ1-1; possible D gene TRBD1, 5 bases. The germline V gene has CDR1 SGHRS and CDR2 YFSETQ. The CDR3 consists of 14 residues. The germline V and J ends were trimmed by 0 bases and 7 bases, with 13 bases remaining between them. The CDR3 bases are TGCGCCAGCAGCTTGGAGGGGCGGGCGGATGAAGCTTTCTTT. It is translated as CASSLEGRADEAFF.